This is a list of T cell receptor beta chains from one sample in a study of cytomegalovirus exposure and HLA in healthy donors. Data came from immunoSEQ multiplex PCR; TCRdb stores just in-frame clones and leaves some out. The sample lists over 150,000 clones, about 84% occurring once. The sequenced sample was PBMCs. The receptors were gathered from a man aged 18 to 29 in good health and CMV-seronegative. Each CDR3 is given without its conserved first and last residue. The order of the fields is J gene, V gene, CDR3 protein.

TRBJ1-4	TRBV19	ASKGQNILNEKLF
TRBJ2-7	TRBV18	ASSPGQLYEQY
TRBJ1-1	TRBV10-3	AISESTQGWGTEAF
TRBJ1-5	TRBV2	ASSERGGGASQPQH
TRBJ1-1	TRBV10-1	ASSDEAGKAF
TRBJ1-1	TRBV19	ASRNGLMNTEAF
TRBJ1-5	TRBV6-1	ASSATTGNQPQH
TRBJ2-1	TRBV7-8	ASSEGTGDEQF
TRBJ2-2	TRBV5-1	ASSLGANQPGELF
TRBJ2-1	TRBV27	ASSSGSSYNEQF
TRBJ2-1	TRBV11-2	ASSIVQGQAYNEQF
TRBJ2-3	TRBV9	ASSGSGVSTDTQY
TRBJ1-2	TRBV19	ATLTGGYGYT
TRBJ2-1	TRBV4-1	ASSQGGTGRLNEQF
TRBJ1-2	TRBV10-3	AISDPTGGNYGYT
TRBJ2-1	TRBV6-5	ASSYPNPGGEQF
TRBJ2-1	TRBV29-1	SVDHGIAGLQF
TRBJ2-7	TRBV2	ASTGTGTPRQYEQY
TRBJ1-1	TRBV7-9	ASRPPGGDTEAF
TRBJ2-1	TRBV30	AWSFVNNEQF
TRBJ1-5	TRBV27	ASSLLAGGANNQPQH
TRBJ2-1	TRBV5-1	ASSLEWTGGLGEQF
TRBJ1-1	TRBV27	ASSWDSRRNTEAF
TRBJ2-6	TRBV7-6	ASSLAESGANVLT
TRBJ1-2	TRBV5-1	ASSLTGYGYT
TRBJ1-5	TRBV27	ASSPQTVYSNQPQH
TRBJ2-1	TRBV5-6	ASSPGSGYNEQF
TRBJ2-7	TRBV7-9	ASSASGTRLQEQY
TRBJ1-4	TRBV9	ASSVGTAEKLF
TRBJ1-2	TRBV5-8	ASSSLYDRGKRYGYT
TRBJ1-1	TRBV6-1	ASIPGFTEAF
TRBJ2-3	TRBV7-2	ASTLAGVSADTQY
TRBJ2-7	TRBV6-6	ASSPSGQGLYEQY
TRBJ2-7	TRBV6-1	ASSVAGTQSYEQY
TRBJ1-1	TRBV4-2	ASSQEQATLNTEAF
TRBJ1-2	TRBV4-1	ASSPRGVDGYT
TRBJ2-2	TRBV7-2	ASSLAQLLGELF
TRBJ2-3	TRBV15	ATSITRDRGTDTQY
TRBJ2-1	TRBV9	ASSVAPQLAGGLNEQF
TRBJ2-3	TRBV15	ATSRSRIAGGGADTQY
TRBJ2-1	TRBV6-5	ASSVGLAVYNEQF
TRBJ1-5	TRBV25-1	ASSPGQGFWQPQH
TRBJ2-7	TRBV27	ASKSASGTYEQY
TRBJ1-2	TRBV6-5	ASSELTGGDGYT
TRBJ2-3	TRBV27	ASSSRLLGATDTQY
TRBJ2-7	TRBV4-1	ASSQVVRDYEQY
TRBJ1-3	TRBV6-1	ASSEGQGRPGNTIY
TRBJ2-7	TRBV28	ASSLQYEQY
TRBJ2-7	TRBV5-4	ASSRQGADEQY
TRBJ2-7	TRBV5-1	ASSLVGSGGYEQY
TRBJ2-7	TRBV5-5	ASSLNRGADEQY
TRBJ2-7	TRBV2	ASRGDRLHEQY
TRBJ2-1	TRBV28	ASSLFSYNEQF
TRBJ2-7	TRBV7-9	ASSTTSGMNEQY
TRBJ2-7	TRBV6-6	GTGGSYEQY
TRBJ1-3	TRBV7-9	ASSTWDSNSGNTIY
TRBJ2-2	TRBV7-2	ASSVGTGSGELF
TRBJ1-5	TRBV16	ASSQSGAVNQPQH
TRBJ1-2	TRBV23-1	ATGSRTANYGYT
TRBJ2-5	TRBV29-1	SVEEETQY